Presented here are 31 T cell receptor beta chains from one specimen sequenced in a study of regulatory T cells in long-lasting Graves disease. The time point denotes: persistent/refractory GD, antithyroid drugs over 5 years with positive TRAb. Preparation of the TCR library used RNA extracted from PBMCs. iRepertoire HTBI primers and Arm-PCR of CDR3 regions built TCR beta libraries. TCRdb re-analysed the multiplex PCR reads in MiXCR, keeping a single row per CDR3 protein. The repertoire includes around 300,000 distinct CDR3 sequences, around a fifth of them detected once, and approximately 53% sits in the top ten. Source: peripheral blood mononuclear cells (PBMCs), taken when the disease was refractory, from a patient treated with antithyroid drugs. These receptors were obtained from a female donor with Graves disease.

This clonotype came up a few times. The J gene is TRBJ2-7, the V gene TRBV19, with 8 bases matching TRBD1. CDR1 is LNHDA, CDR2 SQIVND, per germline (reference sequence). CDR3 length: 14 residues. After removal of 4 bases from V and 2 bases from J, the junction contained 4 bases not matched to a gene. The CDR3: CASSTTDRAYEQYF. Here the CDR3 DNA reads TGTGCCAGTAGTACAACGGACAGGGCCTACGAGCAGTACTTC.

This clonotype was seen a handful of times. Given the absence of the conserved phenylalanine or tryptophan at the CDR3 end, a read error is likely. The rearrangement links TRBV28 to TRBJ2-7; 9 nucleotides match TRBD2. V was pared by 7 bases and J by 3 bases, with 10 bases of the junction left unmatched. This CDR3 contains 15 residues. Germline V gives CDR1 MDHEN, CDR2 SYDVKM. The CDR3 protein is CASTGSGRGGYEQYS. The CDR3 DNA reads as TGTGCCAGCACCGGTAGCGGGAGAGGGGGCTACGAGCAGTACTCC.

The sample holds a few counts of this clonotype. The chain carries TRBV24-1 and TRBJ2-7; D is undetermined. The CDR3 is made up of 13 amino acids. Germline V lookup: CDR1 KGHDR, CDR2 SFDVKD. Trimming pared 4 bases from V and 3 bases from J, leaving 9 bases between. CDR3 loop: CATSDQYDYEQYF. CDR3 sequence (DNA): TGTGCCACCAGTGACCAATATGACTACGAGCAGTACTTC.

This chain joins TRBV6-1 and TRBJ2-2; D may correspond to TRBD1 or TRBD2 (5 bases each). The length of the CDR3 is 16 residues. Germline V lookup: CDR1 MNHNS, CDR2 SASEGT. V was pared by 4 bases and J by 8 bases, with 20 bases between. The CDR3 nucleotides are TGTGCCAGCAGTGTGCCCCCCTCTCCCGGGGCGGGGGAGCTGTTTTTT. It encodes CASSVPPSPGAGELFF.

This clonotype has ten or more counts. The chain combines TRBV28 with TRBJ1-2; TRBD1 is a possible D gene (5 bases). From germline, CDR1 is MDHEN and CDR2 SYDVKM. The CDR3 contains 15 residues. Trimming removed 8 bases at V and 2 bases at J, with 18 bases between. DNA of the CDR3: TGTGCCAGCTTACCAGCTGGGGGAGGGAACTATGGCTACACCTTC. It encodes CASLPAGGGNYGYTF.

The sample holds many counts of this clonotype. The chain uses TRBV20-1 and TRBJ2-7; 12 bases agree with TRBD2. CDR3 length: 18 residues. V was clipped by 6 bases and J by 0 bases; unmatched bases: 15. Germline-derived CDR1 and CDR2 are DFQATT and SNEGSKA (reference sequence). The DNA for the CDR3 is TGCAGTGCCCGGTCGATCGGTCTAGCGGGAGGGAGCTCCTACGAGCAGTACTTC. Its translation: CSARSIGLAGGSSYEQYF.

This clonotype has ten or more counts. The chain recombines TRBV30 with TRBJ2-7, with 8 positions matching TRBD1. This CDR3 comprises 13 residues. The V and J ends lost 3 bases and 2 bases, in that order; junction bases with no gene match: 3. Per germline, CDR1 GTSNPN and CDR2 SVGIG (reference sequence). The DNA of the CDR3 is TGTGCCTGGAGCACAGGGGGTACCTACGAGCAGTACTTC. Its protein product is CAWSTGGTYEQYF.

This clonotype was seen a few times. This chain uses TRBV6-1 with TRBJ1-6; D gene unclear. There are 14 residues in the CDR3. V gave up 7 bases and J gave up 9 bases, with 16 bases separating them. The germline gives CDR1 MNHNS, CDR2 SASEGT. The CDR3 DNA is TGTGCCAGCATTTCGGGGATTCGGGGTTCACCCCTCCACTTT. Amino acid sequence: CASISGIRGSPLHF.

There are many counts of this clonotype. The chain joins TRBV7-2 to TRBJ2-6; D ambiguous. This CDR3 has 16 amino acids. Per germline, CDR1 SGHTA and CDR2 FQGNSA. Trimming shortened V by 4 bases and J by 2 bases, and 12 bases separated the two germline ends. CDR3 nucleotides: TGTGCCAGCAGCTCCCTTGAACAACCTGGGGCCAACGTCCTGACTTTC. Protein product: CASSSLEQPGANVLTF.

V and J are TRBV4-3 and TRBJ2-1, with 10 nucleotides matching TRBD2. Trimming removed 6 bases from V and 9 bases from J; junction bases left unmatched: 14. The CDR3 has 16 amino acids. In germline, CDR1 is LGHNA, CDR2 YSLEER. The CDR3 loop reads CASSQTWLAGAGEQFF. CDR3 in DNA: TGCGCCAGCAGTCAAACGTGGCTAGCGGGGGCGGGTGAGCAGTTCTTC.

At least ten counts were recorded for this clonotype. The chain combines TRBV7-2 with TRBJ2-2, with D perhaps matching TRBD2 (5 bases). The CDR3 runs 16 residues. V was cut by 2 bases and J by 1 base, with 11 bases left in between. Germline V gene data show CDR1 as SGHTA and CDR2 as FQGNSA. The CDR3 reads CASSLLRVQNTGELFF. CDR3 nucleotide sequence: TGTGCCAGCAGCTTACTGCGGGTCCAGAACACCGGGGAGCTGTTTTTT.

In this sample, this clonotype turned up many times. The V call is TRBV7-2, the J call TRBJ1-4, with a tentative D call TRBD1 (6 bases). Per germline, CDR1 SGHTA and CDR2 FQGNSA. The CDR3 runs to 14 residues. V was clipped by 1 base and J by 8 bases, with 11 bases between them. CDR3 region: CASSLGAGAEKLFF. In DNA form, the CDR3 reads TGTGCCAGCAGCTTAGGGGCAGGGGCCGAAAAACTGTTTTTT.

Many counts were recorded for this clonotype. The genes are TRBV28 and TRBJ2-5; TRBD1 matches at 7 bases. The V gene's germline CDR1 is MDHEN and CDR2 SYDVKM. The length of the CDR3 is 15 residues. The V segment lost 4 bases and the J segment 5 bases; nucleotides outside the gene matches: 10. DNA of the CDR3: TGTGCCAGCAGTTCTGGACAGGACCTTCTGGAGACCCAGTACTTC. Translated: CASSSGQDLLETQYF.

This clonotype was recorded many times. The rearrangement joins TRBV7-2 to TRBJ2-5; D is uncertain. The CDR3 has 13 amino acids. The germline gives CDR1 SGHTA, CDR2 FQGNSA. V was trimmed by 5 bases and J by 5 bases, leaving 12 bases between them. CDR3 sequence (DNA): TGTGCCAGCAGCCACCCCCCTGCCGAGACCCAGTACTTC. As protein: CASSHPPAETQYF. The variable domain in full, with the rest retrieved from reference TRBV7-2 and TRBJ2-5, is GAGVSQSPSNKVTEKGKDVELRCDPISGHTALYWYRQSLGQGLEFLIYFQGNSAPDKSGLPSDRFSAERTGGSVSTLTIQRTQQEDSAVYLCASSHPPAETQYFGPGTRLLVL.

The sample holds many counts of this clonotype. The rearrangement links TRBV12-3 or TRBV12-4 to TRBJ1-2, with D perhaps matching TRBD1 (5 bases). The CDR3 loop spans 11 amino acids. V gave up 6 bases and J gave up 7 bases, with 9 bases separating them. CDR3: CASSLGRGYTF. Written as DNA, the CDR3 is TGTGCCAGCAGCTTGGGACGTGGCTACACCTTC.

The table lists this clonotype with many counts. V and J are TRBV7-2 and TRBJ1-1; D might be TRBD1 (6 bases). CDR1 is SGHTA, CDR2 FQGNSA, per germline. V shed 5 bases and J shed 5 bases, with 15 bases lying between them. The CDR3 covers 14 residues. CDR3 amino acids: CASSPQGPWTEAFF. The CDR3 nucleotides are TGTGCCAGCAGCCCACAGGGTCCGTGGACTGAAGCTTTCTTT.

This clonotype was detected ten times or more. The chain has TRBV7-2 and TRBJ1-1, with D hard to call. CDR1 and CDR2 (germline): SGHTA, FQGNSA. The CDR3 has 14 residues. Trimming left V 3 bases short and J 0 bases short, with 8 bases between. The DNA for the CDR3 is TGTGCCAGCAGCTTGCTTAACATGAACACTGAAGCTTTCTTT. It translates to CASSLLNMNTEAFF.

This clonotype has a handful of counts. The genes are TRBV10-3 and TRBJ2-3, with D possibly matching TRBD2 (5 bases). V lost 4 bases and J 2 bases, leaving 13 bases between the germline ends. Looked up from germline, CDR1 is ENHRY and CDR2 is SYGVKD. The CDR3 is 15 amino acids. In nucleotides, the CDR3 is TGTGCCATCAGTGCCGTACTAGGCTCCACAGATACGCAGTATTTT. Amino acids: CAISAVLGSTDTQYF.

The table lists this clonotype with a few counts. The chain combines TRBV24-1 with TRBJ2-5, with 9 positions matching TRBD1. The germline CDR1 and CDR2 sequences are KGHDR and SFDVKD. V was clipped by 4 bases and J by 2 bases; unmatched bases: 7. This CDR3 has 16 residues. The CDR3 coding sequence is TGTGCCACCAGTGACCCCGGGACAGGGTCACAAGAGACCCAGTACTTC. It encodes CATSDPGTGSQETQYF.

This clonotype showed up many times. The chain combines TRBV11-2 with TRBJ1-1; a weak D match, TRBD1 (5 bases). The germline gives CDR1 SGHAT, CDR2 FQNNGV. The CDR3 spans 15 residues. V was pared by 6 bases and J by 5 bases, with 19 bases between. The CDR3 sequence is CASSPGPGRGTEAFF. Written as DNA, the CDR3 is TGTGCCAGCAGTCCTGGCCCGGGGCGCGGAACTGAAGCTTTCTTT.

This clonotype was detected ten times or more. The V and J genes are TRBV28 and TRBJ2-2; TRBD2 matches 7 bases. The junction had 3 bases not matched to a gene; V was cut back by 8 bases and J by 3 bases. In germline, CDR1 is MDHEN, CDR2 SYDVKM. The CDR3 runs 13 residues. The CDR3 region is CASYAGDTGELFF. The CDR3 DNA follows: TGTGCCAGCTATGCGGGAGACACCGGGGAGCTGTTTTTT.

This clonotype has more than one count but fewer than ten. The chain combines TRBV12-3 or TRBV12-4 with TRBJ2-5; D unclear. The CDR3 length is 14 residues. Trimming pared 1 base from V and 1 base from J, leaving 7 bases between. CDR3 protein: CASSLGSFQETQYF. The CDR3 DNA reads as TGTGCCAGCAGTTTAGGTTCCTTCCAAGAGACCCAGTACTTC.

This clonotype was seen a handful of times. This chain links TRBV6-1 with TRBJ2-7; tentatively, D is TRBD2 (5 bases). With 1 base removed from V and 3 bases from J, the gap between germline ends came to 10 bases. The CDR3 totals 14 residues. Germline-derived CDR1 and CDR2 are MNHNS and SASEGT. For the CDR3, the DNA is TGTGCCAGCAGTGAAGGGACTTTCGGCTACGAGCAGTACTTC. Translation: CASSEGTFGYEQYF.

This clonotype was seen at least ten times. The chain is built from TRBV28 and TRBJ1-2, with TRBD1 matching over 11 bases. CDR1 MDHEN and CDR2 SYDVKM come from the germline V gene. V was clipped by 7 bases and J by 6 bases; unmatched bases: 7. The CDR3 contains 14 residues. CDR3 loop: CASTYLGQGDGYTF. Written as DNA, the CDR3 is TGTGCCAGCACCTACTTGGGACAGGGGGATGGCTACACCTTC.

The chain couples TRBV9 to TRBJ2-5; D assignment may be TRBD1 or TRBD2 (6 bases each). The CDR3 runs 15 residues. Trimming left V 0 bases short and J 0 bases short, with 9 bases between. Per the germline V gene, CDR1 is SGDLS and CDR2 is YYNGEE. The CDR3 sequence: CASSVGGGYQETQYF. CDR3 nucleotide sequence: TGTGCCAGCAGCGTAGGAGGGGGGTACCAAGAGACCCAGTACTTC.

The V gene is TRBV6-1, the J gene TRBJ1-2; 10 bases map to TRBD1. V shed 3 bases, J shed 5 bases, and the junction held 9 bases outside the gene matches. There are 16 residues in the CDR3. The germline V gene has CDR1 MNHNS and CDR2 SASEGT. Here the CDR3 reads CASSDRGTGESYGYTF. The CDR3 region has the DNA TGTGCCAGCAGTGACCGTGGGACAGGGGAGAGTTATGGCTACACCTTC.

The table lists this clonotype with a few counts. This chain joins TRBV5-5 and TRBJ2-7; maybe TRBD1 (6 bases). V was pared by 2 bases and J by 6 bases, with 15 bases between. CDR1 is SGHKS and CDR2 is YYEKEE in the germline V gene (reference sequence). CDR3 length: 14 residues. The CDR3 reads CASSFQGKDGEQYF. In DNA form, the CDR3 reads TGTGCCAGCAGCTTCCAGGGGAAGGACGGCGAGCAGTACTTC.

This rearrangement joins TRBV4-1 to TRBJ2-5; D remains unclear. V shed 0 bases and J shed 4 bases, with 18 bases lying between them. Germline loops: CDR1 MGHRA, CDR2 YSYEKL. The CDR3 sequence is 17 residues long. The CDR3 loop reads CASSQDLRIVSRETQYF. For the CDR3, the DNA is TGCGCCAGCAGCCAAGATCTACGGATCGTCTCGCGAGAGACCCAGTACTTC.

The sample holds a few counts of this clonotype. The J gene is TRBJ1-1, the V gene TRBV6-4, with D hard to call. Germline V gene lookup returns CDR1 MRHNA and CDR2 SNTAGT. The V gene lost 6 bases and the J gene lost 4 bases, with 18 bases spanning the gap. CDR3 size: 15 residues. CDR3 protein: CASRGCGSRTTEAFF. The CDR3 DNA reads TGTGCCAGCAGGGGGTGTGGGTCTAGGACCACTGAAGCTTTCTTT.

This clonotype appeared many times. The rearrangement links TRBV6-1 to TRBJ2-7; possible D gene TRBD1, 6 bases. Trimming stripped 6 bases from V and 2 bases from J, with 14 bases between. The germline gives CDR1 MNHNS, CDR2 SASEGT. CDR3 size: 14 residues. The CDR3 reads CASRNDRHTYEQYF. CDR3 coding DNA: TGTGCCAGCAGAAACGACAGGCATACCTACGAGCAGTACTTC.

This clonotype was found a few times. The CDR3 DNA is TGTGCCAGCAGCTTAGCGTACGAAGAACAGAACGAGCAGTACTTC. Protein product: CASSLAYEEQNEQYF. The genes are TRBV7-9 and TRBJ2-7, with D uncertain. The V end was cut by 0 bases, the J end by 5 bases, with 14 bases between. Per the germline V gene, CDR1 is SEHNR and CDR2 is FQNEAQ (reference sequence). There are 15 residues in the CDR3.